This TCR beta chain stems from a study of T-cell reconstitution after alpha-beta-depleted transplantation in children (dated by TCRdb to about 2016). In terms of the full investigation: Using TCR repertoire profiling, the study quantitatively followed how T-cell immune reconstitution unfolded in children after TCRalphabeta/CD19-depleted allogeneic hematopoietic cell transplantation.

This clonotype has just a few counts. This receptor's antigen is unknown. Within one base of it there is no much larger clone, and no base qualities were kept. The receptor library was made with PCR. Instrument used: Illumina HiSeq 2500. Molecular barcoding was employed in the preparation of TCR libraries, with unique molecular identifiers being used to normalize TCRbeta repertoire quantification. TCRdb reprocessed the public reads (quality trimming at Q25 with fastp, clone calling with MiXCR) and kept in-frame beta chains. Rows matching on CDR3 protein sequence are summarized as one entry with the most common DNA and genes. The sample table contains approximately 420,000 distinct CDR3 sequences; only one count was recorded for about a tenth of them. Approximately 5% of the sample belongs to the ten largest clones. Sequences MNHNS (CDR1) and SASEGT (CDR2) are obtained from the germline V gene. The V end gives up 8 bases and the J end 2 bases, leaving 9 bases in the junction not matched to a gene. From its cysteine to its phenylalanine, the CDR3 spans 16 amino acids. This entry keeps only the CDR3 DNA: 48 bases, framed from base 1.

The sequence was collected from a human donor who donated a stem cell graft to a child with acute myeloid leukemia. This specimen consisted of PBMCs from the stem cell graft donor, obtained from the stem cell graft. The chain employs TRBV6-1 and TRBJ2-2, with 9 middle bases fitting TRBD1. This receptor has the CDR3 CASADRGSPNTGELFF. The nucleotide sequence is TGTGCCAGCGCGGACAGGGGCTCTCCCAACACCGGGGAGCTGTTTTTT.